This is a list of T cell receptor beta chains from one sample in a study of T cell repertoires in cytomegalovirus infection. TCRdb reprocessed the reads with MiXCR, giving one entry per CDR3 protein. The table lists roughly 500,000 distinct CDR3 sequences, 16% of them singletons. Sequencing used CD8+ T cells from PBMCs. Every receptor here comes from a human donor in good health (CMV status not recorded). Some clones in this sample may be carry-over from other donors' samples. Each CDR3 is given with its conserved first and last residue. A D gene is named only where the DNA matches it firmly. Clone size is shown for a subset of rows, as once, few, many or a class of expanded clone.

v_gene,abundance,j_gene,d_gene,CDR3nt,CDR3aa
TRBV20-1,few,TRBJ1-3,NA,TGCAGTGCTAGAGATATACAGGGATCCTCTGGAAACACCATATATTTT,CSARDIQGSSGNTIYF
TRBV28,many,TRBJ1-1,TRBD1,TGTGCCAGCAGTCCTACAGGGGTGGCTTTCTTT,CASSPTGVAFF
TRBV28,many,TRBJ2-1,TRBD2,TGTGCCAGCAGTCCCTTAGAAGCGGGAGGGCCGGAAGAGCAGTTCTTC,CASSPLEAGGPEEQFF
TRBV9,NA,TRBJ1-4,NA,TGTGCCAGCAGCGTGATTTCCGCAACTAATGAAAAACTGTTTTTT,CASSVISATNEKLFF
TRBV7-6,many,TRBJ2-2,NA,TGTGCCAGCAGCTTACTCTCTACAGGCAGAAAAAACACCGGGGAGCTGTTTTTT,CASSLLSTGRKNTGELFF
TRBV20-1,few,TRBJ2-7,TRBD2,TGCAGTGCTAGACCGACTAGCGGAGGTTACGAGCAGTACTTC,CSARPTSGGYEQYF
TRBV6-4,many,TRBJ2-1,NA,TGTGCCAGCAGTGACTCGTTAGAAGTCAATGAGCAGTTCTTC,CASSDSLEVNEQFF
TRBV24-1,NA,TRBJ2-2,TRBD2,TGTGCCACCAGTGATTCGATGCGGACTAGCGGGATCCCCACCGGGGAGCTGTTTTTT,CATSDSMRTSGIPTGELFF
TRBV12-3/TRBV12-4,many,TRBJ1-4,NA,TGTGCCAGCAGTTTATCGTGGGAAAAACTGTTTTTT,CASSLSWEKLFF
TRBV13,few,TRBJ1-5,NA,TGTGCCAGCAGCTCTCGGGCCGCTGGGAATAGCAATCAGCCCCAGCATTTT,CASSSRAAGNSNQPQHF
TRBV2,NA,TRBJ1-1,TRBD1,TGTGCCCGAAGGACAGGGGGGTCCACTGAAGCTTTCTTT,CARRTGGSTEAFF
TRBV28,NA,TRBJ1-1,NA,TGTGCCAACAGTTTTGTACAGGGCCACACTGAAGCTTTCTTT,CANSFVQGHTEAFF
TRBV7-9,many,TRBJ2-2,TRBD1,TGTGCCAGCCGCGGACAGGTCAACACCGGGGAGCTGTTTTTT,CASRGQVNTGELFF
TRBV27,many,TRBJ2-1,TRBD2,TGTGCCAGCAGTTCCCGGACTAGCGGGAGGTATGAGCAGTTCTTC,CASSSRTSGRYEQFF
TRBV14,many,TRBJ2-7,NA,TGTGCCAGCAGCCCGGACGGACGGAGCTCCTACGAGCAGTACTTC,CASSPDGRSSYEQYF
TRBV12-3/TRBV12-4,many,TRBJ2-6,NA,TGTGCCAGCAGTTTTGGCAGGGGTAACGTCCTGACTTTC,CASSFGRGNVLTF
TRBV7-2,many,TRBJ1-5,NA,TGTGCCAGCAGCTTAACAGGGATCCAGCATTTT,CASSLTGIQHF
TRBV7-2,many,TRBJ2-3,TRBD2,TGTGCCAGCAGTTACCCGGGGGGTAGCACAGATACGCAGTATTTT,CASSYPGGSTDTQYF
TRBV5-6,NA,TRBJ2-2,NA,TGTGCCAGCAGCTTGGTCAGAGGATACACCGGGGAGCTGTTTTTT,CASSLVRGYTGELFF
TRBV29-1,few,TRBJ2-2,TRBD1,TGCAGCGTTGAAGGACAGGGGGGGAACACCGGGGAGCTGTTTTTT,CSVEGQGGNTGELFF
TRBV6-6,many,TRBJ2-1,NA,TGTGCCAGCAGTTACTCGAAAGATCGTAGTGAGCAGTTCTTC,CASSYSKDRSEQFF
TRBV4-1,many,TRBJ2-7,NA,TGCGCCAGCAGCCAAGATTCTGGCTACGAGCAGTACTTC,CASSQDSGYEQYF
TRBV12-3/TRBV12-4,many,TRBJ2-4,NA,TGTGCCAGCAGTTTAACAAAGGGCAACGAAAACATTCAGTACTTC,CASSLTKGNENIQYF
TRBV13,few,TRBJ2-5,TRBD1,TGTGCCAGCAGCCTCGACAGGGCGGAGACCCAGTACTTC,CASSLDRAETQYF
TRBV6-8,NA,TRBJ2-1,NA,TGTGCCAGCACCCCGAAGGGGGTTGTCGGCTACAATGAGCAGTTCTTC,CASTPKGVVGYNEQFF
TRBV5-4,NA,TRBJ2-3,TRBD2,TGTGCCAGCAGCCCGAGGACTAGCGGGAGGTTTAGCACAGATACGCAGTATTTT,CASSPRTSGRFSTDTQYF
TRBV4-2,few,TRBJ1-2,NA,TGTGCCAGCAGCCAAAACAAGGGGGACGTCAACTATGGCTACACCTTC,CASSQNKGDVNYGYTF
TRBV5-5,few,TRBJ1-5,NA,TGTGCCAGCAGCTTGAGGGCAGATTATAGCAATCAGCCCCAGCATTTT,CASSLRADYSNQPQHF
TRBV10-3,NA,TRBJ2-7,NA,TGTGCCATCAGTGCTTCAACTAGCACCTCCTACGAGCAGTACTTC,CAISASTSTSYEQYF
TRBV12-3/TRBV12-4,NA,TRBJ2-1,TRBD2,TGTGCCAGCAGTCCGGGACTAGCCTATGAGCAGTTCTTC,CASSPGLAYEQFF
TRBV9,NA,TRBJ2-1,TRBD1,TGTGCCAGCAGCTTAATAGGACAGGCCCGCTACAATGAGCAGTTCTTC,CASSLIGQARYNEQFF
TRBV5-6,many,TRBJ2-1,TRBD2,TGTGCCAGCAGCTTGGGACTAGCGGGATTTAACAATGAGCAGTTCTTC,CASSLGLAGFNNEQFF
TRBV7-9,NA,TRBJ1-2,TRBD1,TGTGCCAGCAGCTGGACAGGGAATGGCTACACCTTC,CASSWTGNGYTF
TRBV15,few,TRBJ2-3,TRBD2,TGTGCCACCAGCAGTGGTACTAGCGGGAGAGGGAGCACAGATACGCAGTATTTT,CATSSGTSGRGSTDTQYF
TRBV12-3/TRBV12-4,many,TRBJ2-1,TRBD2,TGTGCCAGCAGTTTAGGTCTAGCGGCGGACAATGAGCAGTTCTTC,CASSLGLAADNEQFF
TRBV7-2,many,TRBJ2-2,NA,TGTGCCAGCAGCTGGTACCGGGAGATCACCGGGGAGCTGTTTTTT,CASSWYREITGELFF
TRBV7-9,many,TRBJ1-6,TRBD1,TGTGCCAGCCATAGGGGCGCAGGGGGCCCTTCACCCCTCCACTTT,CASHRGAGGPSPLHF
TRBV4-1,many,TRBJ2-7,TRBD1,TGCGCCAGCAGCCAGAGGGGGGACAGGGGTGGCGGCTACGAGCAGTACTTC,CASSQRGDRGGGYEQYF
TRBV19,many,TRBJ2-1,TRBD2,TGTGCCAGTAGTATAGAACTAGCGTTATTAAGTGAGCAGTTCTTC,CASSIELALLSEQFF
TRBV14,NA,TRBJ2-7,NA,TGTGCCAGCAGCCAAGAGGGCCTTTTCCCCGAGGACGGGAATCCCTACGAGCAGTACTTC,CASSQEGLFPEDGNPYEQYF